The 3 T cell receptor beta chains below come from one sample, sequenced in a study of T-cell reconstitution after alpha-beta-depleted transplantation in children. The library targeted TCRbeta and was prepared with unique molecular identifiers. MiXCR, run by TCRdb on the PCR reads, gives a single entry per CDR3 protein. The sample has over 150,000 distinct CDR3 sequences, 8.5% to 14% seen once. The sample in question was PBMCs, obtained before TCRalphabeta/CD19-depleted stem cell transplant. Receptors were obtained from a boy aged 2 to 10 with acute myeloid leukemia, due to receive a stem cell transplant.

The V and J genes are TRBV3-1 and TRBJ2-3; D unresolved. CDR1 and CDR2 from the germline V gene are LGHDT and YNNKEL (reference sequence). The CDR3 covers 18 residues. V shed 1 base and J shed 1 base, with 18 bases lying between them. Here the CDR3 reads CASSQVIRAVMRTDTQYF. Written as DNA, the CDR3 is TGTGCCAGCAGCCAAGTGATCCGGGCCGTTATGCGCACAGATACGCAGTATTTT.

This clonotype was counted many times. J is TRBJ1-2 and V is TRBV2, with 10 bases aligning to TRBD1. CDR1 and CDR2 (germline): SNHLY, FYNNEI. This CDR3 is built from 15 residues. Germline trimming cut 6 bases from V and 3 bases from J; bases unmatched to any gene: 7. CDR3 protein: CASRTGTGDHYGYTF. The CDR3, as DNA: TGTGCCAGCAGGACCGGGACAGGGGATCACTATGGCTACACCTTC.

This clonotype was detected many times. In nucleotides, the CDR3 is TGCAGTGCTAGGAAGACTAGCGGGGGGCAGCGCTCCTACAATGAGCAGTTCTTC. This encodes CSARKTSGGQRSYNEQFF. The gene calls are TRBV20-1 and TRBJ2-1; 13 positions match TRBD2. Germline CDR1 is DFQATT and CDR2 is SNEGSKA (reference sequence). V dropped 3 bases and J dropped 0; count of bases not matched to a gene: 8. This CDR3 region has 18 residues.